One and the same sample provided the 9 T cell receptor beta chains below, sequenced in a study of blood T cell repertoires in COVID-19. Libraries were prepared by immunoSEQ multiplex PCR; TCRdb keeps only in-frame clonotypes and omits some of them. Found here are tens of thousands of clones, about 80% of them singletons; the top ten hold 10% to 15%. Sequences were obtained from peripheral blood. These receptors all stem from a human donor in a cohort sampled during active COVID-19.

Here the CDR3 reads CASSGPRDFHTGELFF. CDR3 DNA sequence: TGTGCCAGCAGCGGACCCCGGGACTTCCACACCGGGGAGCTGTTTTTT. This chain joins TRBV7-9 and TRBJ2-2, with TRBD2 as a possible D gene (6 bases). This CDR3 is built from 16 residues. The V gene lost 5 bases and the J gene lost 3 bases, with 16 bases spanning the gap. The V gene's germline CDR1 is SEHNR and CDR2 FQNEAQ (reference sequence).

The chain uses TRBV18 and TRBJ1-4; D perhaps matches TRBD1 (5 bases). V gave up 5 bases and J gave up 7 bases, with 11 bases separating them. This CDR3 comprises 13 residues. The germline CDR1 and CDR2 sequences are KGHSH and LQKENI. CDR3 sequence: CASSGRQGEKLFF. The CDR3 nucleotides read TGTGCCAGCTCAGGGCGGCAGGGTGAAAAACTGTTTTTT.

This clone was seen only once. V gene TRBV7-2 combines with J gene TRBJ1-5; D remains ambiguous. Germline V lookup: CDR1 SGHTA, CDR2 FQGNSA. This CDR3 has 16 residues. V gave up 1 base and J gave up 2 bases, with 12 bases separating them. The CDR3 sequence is CASSLGRGFGNQPQHF. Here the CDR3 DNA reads TGTGCCAGCAGCTTAGGGCGAGGTTTCGGCAATCAGCCCCAGCATTTT.

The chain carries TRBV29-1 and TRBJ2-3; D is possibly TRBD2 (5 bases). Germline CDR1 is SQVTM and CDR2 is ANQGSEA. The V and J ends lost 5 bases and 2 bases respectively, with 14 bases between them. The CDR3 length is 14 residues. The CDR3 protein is CSVRELRVTDTQYF. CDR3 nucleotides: TGCAGCGTTCGAGAGTTGCGGGTCACAGATACGCAGTATTTT.

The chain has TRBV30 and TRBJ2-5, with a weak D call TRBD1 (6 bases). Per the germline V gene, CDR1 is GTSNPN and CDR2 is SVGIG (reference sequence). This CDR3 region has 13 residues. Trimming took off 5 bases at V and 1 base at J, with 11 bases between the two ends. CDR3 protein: CAWGRDTQETQYF. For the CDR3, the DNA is TGTGCCTGGGGCCGGGACACCCAAGAGACCCAGTACTTC.

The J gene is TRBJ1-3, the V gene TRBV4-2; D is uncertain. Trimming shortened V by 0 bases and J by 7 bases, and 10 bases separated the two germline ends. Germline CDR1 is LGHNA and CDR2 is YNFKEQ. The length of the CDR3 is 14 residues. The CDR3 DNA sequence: TGTGCCAGCAGCCAAGAACAAGGGAGGAACACCATATATTTT. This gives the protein CASSQEQGRNTIYF.

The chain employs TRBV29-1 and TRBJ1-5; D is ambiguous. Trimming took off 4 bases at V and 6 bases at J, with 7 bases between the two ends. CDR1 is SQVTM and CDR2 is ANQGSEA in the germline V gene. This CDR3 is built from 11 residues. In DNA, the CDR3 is TGCAGCGTTGGCGAGGGTCAGCCCCAGCATTTT. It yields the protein CSVGEGQPQHF.

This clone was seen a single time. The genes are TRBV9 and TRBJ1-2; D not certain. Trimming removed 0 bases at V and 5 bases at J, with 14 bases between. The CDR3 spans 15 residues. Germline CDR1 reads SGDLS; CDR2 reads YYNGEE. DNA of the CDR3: TGTGCCAGCAGCGTAGAACCCCGTCACGGTTATGGCTACACCTTC. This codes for CASSVEPRHGYGYTF.

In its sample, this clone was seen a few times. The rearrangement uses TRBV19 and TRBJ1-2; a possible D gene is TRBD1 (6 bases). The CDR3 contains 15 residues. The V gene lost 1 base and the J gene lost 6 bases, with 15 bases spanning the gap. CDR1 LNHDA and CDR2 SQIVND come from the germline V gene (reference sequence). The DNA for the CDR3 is TGTGCCAGTAGTATAGGAGGCCTGGCAGGGGATGGCTACACCTTC. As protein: CASSIGGLAGDGYTF.